Following are 14 T cell receptor beta chains from one sample sequenced in a study of cytomegalovirus exposure and HLA in healthy donors. The PCR contained 60 Vbeta and 13 Jbeta primers. Clones were read by immunoSEQ multiplex PCR, and TCRdb kept only the in-frame ones, dropping some. The repertoire consists of around 140,000 clones, with roughly three quarters occurring once and the leading ten covering 2.5% to 3.5%. Sequenced input: PBMCs. Every receptor here comes from a female donor in good health and CMV-seronegative.

This clone was seen a handful of times. This chain uses TRBV4-1 with TRBJ1-1; TRBD1 might be the D (5 bases). The CDR3 is made up of 17 amino acids. Between the trimmed V and J ends, which lost 3 bases and 0 bases, there was a span of 17 bases. Germline-derived CDR1 and CDR2 are MGHRA and YSYEKL. DNA of the CDR3: TGCGCCAGCAGCCAGGCTAGGGGCATTCTAGTGAACACTGAAGCTTTCTTT. Its translation: CASSQARGILVNTEAFF.

The J gene is TRBJ1-2, the V gene TRBV21-1; the table's D call, TRBD1, has no DNA check behind it. TRBV21-1 is assigned pseudogene status. CDR3 length equals 16 residues. The DNA of the CDR3 is TGTGCCAGCAGCAAAGGTAGAGGGGGCGCCGGCTATGGCTACACCTTC. Its protein product is CASSKGRGGAGYGYTF.

This rearrangement joins TRBV15 to TRBJ1-1; 7 positions agree with TRBD1. Germline V gene lookup returns CDR1 LNHNV and CDR2 YYDKDF (reference sequence). V gave up 3 bases and J gave up 7 bases; unmatched junction bases: 11. This CDR3 has 15 amino acids. The CDR3 coding sequence is TGTGCCACCAGCAGGGACGGGACAGTAGCCCTTGAAGCTTTCTTT. Its protein is CATSRDGTVALEAFF. Drawing the rest from reference TRBV15 and TRBJ1-1, the complete variable domain is DAMVIQNPRYQVTQFGKPVTLSCSQTLNHNVMYWYQQKSSQAPKLLFHYYDKDFNNEADTPDNFQSRRPNTSFCFLDIRSPGLGDTAMYLCATSRDGTVALEAFFGQGTRLTVV.

The V and J genes are TRBV30 and TRBJ1-6; perhaps TRBD1 as D (6 bases). Germline-derived CDR1 and CDR2 are GTSNPN and SVGIG (reference sequence). Trimming shortened V by 3 bases and J by 10 bases, and 16 bases separated the two germline ends. The CDR3 is 14 residues long. The CDR3 region is CAWRGEGDGSPLHF. The CDR3 DNA reads as TGTGCCTGGAGGGGAGAGGGGGACGGGTCACCCCTCCACTTT.

This clone has only one observation. The chain recombines TRBV2 with TRBJ1-5; no firm D call. This CDR3 is 14 amino acids long. Between the trimmed V and J ends, which lost 3 bases and 5 bases, there was a span of 11 bases. CDR1 is SNHLY, CDR2 FYNNEI, per germline. The CDR3 DNA is TGTGCCAGCAGTGAGGACGGGGTGTATCAGCCCCAGCATTTT. It specifies CASSEDGVYQPQHF.

The rearrangement uses TRBV7-9 and TRBJ2-7, with TRBD1 as a possible D gene (6 bases). V gave up 5 bases and J gave up 5 bases, with 28 bases separating them. Per germline, CDR1 SEHNR and CDR2 FQNEAQ (reference sequence). This CDR3 is built from 18 residues. CDR3 in amino acids: CASSPPRQTGYTSDEQYF. The CDR3, as DNA: TGTGCCAGCAGCCCCCCCCGTCAAACAGGGTATACTAGTGACGAGCAGTACTTC.

The chain has TRBV4-1 and TRBJ1-5, with D tentatively TRBD1 (5 bases). V was cut by 2 bases and J by 9 bases, with 20 bases left in between. Germline V CDR1 and CDR2: MGHRA, YSYEKL. The CDR3 spans 16 residues. CDR3 bases: TGCGCCAGCAGCCAAAGGAGGGCAGGAGGGACCGGGCCCCAGCATTTT. Amino acids: CASSQRRAGGTGPQHF.

This clone appeared once. The chain employs TRBV23-1 and TRBJ1-2; tentative D call: TRBD1 (5 bases). TRBV23-1 is reported as an ORF; its role is uncertain. The CDR3 loop spans 16 amino acids. The germline V and J ends were trimmed by 2 bases and 3 bases, with 16 bases remaining between them. CDR3 bases: TGCGCCAGCAGTCAAAGACGACAGCCGATTTACTATGGCTACACCTTC. Protein sequence: CASSQRRQPIYYGYTF.

This chain uses TRBV10-2 with TRBJ1-1; 7 nucleotides line up with TRBD1. J gave up 1 base and V 0 bases, and 2 bases lay outside the gene matches. CDR1 and CDR2 from the germline V gene are WSHSY and SAAADI. The CDR3 is 15 residues long. The CDR3, as DNA: TGCGCCAGCAGTGAGTCAAACAGGGGGAACACTGAAGCTTTCTTT. Encoded protein: CASSESNRGNTEAFF.

This clone was recorded only once. The chain is built from TRBV7-9 and TRBJ2-1, with 12 nucleotides matching TRBD2. There are 17 residues in the CDR3. Losses at the gene ends were 0 bases for V and 7 bases for J; bases not matched to a gene: 7. CDR1 is SEHNR and CDR2 is FQNEAQ in the germline V gene (reference sequence). In nucleotides, the CDR3 is TGTGCCAGCAGCTTAGCGCGGACTAGCGGGGTGCGGAATGAGCAGTTCTTC. Its translation: CASSLARTSGVRNEQFF.

The gene calls are TRBV29-1 and TRBJ1-2; D is unclear. V was cut by 3 bases and J by 0 bases, with 11 bases left in between. Germline-derived CDR1 and CDR2 are SQVTM and ANQGSEA. The CDR3 is made up of 14 amino acids. The CDR3 reads CSVDPMVANYGYTF. CDR3 DNA sequence: TGCAGCGTTGATCCCATGGTAGCTAACTATGGCTACACCTTC.

This rearrangement joins TRBV28 to TRBJ2-7; D is perhaps TRBD1 (6 bases). V lost 6 bases to trimming and J lost 3 bases, with 15 bases between them. This CDR3 has 14 residues. Germline V gives CDR1 MDHEN, CDR2 SYDVKM. The CDR3 DNA follows: TGTGCCAGCAGCCAACCGGGACACAGCTACGAGCAGTACTTC. Encoded protein: CASSQPGHSYEQYF.

This chain connects TRBV30 to TRBJ2-1; maybe TRBD2 (5 bases). The CDR3 runs 14 residues. In germline, CDR1 is GTSNPN, CDR2 SVGIG (reference sequence). The V and J ends lost 0 bases and 7 bases respectively, with 13 bases between them. The CDR3 nucleotides are TGTGCCTGGAGTGTAAGAGGGAGTGCTAATGAGCAGTTCTTC. Amino acids: CAWSVRGSANEQFF.

The chain joins TRBV2 to TRBJ1-6; weak D call: TRBD1 (6 bases). Germline V gene sequence: CDR1 SNHLY, CDR2 FYNNEI. The CDR3 has 13 residues. V dropped 8 bases and J dropped 5 bases, with 10 bases sitting between them. CDR3 bases: TGTGCCAGCGGGACACGGAATAATTCACCCCTCCACTTT. It specifies CASGTRNNSPLHF. Together with reference TRBV2 and TRBJ1-6, the CDR3 gives the full variable domain: EPEVTQTPSHQVTQMGQEVILRCVPISNHLYFYWYRQILGQKVEFLVSFYNNEISEKSEIFDDQFSVERPDGSNFTLKIRSTKLEDSAMYFCASGTRNNSPLHFGNGTRLTVT.